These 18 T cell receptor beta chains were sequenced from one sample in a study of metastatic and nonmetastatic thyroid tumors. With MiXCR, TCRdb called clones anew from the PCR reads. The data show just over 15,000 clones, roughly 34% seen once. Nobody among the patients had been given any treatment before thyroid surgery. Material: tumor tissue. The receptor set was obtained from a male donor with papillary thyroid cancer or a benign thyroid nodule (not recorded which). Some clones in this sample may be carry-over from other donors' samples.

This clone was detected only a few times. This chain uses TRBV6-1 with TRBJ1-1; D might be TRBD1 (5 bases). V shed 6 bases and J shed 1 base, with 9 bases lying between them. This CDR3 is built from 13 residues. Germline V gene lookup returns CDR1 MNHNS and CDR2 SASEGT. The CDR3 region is CASRWGGNTEAFF. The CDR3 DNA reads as TGTGCCAGCAGATGGGGGGGGAACACTGAAGCTTTCTTT.

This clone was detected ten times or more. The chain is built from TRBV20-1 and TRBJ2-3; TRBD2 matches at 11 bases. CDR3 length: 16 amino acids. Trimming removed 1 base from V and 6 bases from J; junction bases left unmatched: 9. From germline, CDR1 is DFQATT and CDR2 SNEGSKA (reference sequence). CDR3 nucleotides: TGCAGTGCTAGAGCGACTAGCGGGGCGTTTGGCGATACGCAGTATTTT. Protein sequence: CSARATSGAFGDTQYF.

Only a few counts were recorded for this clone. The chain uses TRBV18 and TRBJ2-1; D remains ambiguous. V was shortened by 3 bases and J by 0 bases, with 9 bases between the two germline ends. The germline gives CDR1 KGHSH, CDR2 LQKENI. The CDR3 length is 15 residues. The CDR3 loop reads CASSPNISSYNEQFF. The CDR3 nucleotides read TGTGCCAGCTCACCTAACATCAGCTCCTACAATGAGCAGTTCTTC.

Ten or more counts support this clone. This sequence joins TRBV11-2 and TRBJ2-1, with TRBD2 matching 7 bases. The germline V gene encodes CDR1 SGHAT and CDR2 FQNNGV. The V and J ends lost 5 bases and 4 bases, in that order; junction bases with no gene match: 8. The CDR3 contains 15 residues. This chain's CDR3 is CASSPWGLLYNEQFF. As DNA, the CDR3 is TGTGCCAGCAGCCCGTGGGGACTATTATACAATGAGCAGTTCTTC.

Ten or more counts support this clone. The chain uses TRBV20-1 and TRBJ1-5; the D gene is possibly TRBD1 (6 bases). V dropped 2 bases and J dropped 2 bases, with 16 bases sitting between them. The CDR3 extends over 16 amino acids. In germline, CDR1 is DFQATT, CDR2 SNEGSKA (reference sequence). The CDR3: CSARKTGYGGNQPQHF. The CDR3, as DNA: TGCAGTGCTAGAAAAACAGGGTATGGGGGCAATCAGCCCCAGCATTTT.

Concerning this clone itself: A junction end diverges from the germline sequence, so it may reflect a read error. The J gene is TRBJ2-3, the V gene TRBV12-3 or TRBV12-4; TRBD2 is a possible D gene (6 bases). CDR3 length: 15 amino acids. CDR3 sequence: CASSSRDLDEDSQYF. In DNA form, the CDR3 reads TGTGCGAGCAGTTCCCGGGACTTAGACGAGGATTCGCAGTATTTT.

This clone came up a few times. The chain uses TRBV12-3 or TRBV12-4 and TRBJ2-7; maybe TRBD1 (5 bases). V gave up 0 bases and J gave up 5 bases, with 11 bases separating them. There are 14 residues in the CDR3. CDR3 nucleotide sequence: TGTGCCAGCAGTTTAGCTTCTCAGGGCCACGAGCAGTACTTC. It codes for CASSLASQGHEQYF.

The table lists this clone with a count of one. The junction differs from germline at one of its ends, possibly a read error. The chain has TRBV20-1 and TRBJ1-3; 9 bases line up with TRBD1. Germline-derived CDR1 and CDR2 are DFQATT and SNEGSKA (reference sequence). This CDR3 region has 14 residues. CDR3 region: CSSNRDREGNTIEF. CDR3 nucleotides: TGCAGTTCTAACCGGGACAGGGAAGGAAACACCATAGAGTTT.

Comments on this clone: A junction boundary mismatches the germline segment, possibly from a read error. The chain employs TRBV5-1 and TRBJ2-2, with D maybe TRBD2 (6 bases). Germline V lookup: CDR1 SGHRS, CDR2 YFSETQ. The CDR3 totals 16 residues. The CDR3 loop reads CASSLELAVLTGEPFF. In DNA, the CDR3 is TGCGCCAGCAGCTTGGAGTTAGCGGTTCTCACCGGGGAGCCGTTTTTT.

The CDR3: CASSLGTEGPPLHF. The CDR3 DNA reads as TGTGCCAGCAGCTTAGGGACAGAGGGGCCACCCCTCCACTTT. The chain employs TRBV7-8 and TRBJ1-6; TRBD1 is a possible D gene (6 bases). Germline V gene sequence: CDR1 SGHVS, CDR2 FQNEAQ. The CDR3 sequence is 14 residues long. Deletions cut 1 base from V and 11 bases from J, with 12 bases between.

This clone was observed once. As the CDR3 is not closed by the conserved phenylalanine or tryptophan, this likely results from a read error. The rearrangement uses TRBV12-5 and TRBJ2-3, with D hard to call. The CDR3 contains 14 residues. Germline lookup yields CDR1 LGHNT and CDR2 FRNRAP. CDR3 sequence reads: CASCLAPSYDTQYL. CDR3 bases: TGTGCTAGTTGTTTGGCCCCCTCCTACGATACGCAGTATTTG.

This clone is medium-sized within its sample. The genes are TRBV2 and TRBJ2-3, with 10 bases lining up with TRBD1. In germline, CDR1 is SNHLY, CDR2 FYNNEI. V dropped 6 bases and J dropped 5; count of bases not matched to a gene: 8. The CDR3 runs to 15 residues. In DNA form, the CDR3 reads TGTGCCAGCAGCGTCGACAGGGGGCAGGTAGATACGCAGTATTTT. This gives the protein CASSVDRGQVDTQYF.

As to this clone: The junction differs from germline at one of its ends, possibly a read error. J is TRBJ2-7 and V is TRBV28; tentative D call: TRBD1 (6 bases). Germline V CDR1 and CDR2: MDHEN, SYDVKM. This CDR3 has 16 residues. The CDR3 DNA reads TGTGCCAGCAGTTTCAGTCCGCGACAGGTTGGCTACGCGCAGTACTTC. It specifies CASSFSPRQVGYAQYF.

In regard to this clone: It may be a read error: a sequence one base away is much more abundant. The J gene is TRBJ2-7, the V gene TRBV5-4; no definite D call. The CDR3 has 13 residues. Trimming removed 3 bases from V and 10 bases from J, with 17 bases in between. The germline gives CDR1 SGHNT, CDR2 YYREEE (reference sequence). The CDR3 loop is CASSSVDSVDQYF. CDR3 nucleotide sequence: TGTGCCAGCAGCTCGGTCGACTCTGTCGATCAGTACTTC.

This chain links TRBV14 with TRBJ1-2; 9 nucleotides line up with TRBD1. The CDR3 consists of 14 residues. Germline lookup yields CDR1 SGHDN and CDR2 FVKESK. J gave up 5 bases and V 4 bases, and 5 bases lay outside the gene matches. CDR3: CASSRTGTGYGYTF. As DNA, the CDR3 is TGTGCCAGCAGCCGGACCGGGACAGGGTATGGCTACACCTTC. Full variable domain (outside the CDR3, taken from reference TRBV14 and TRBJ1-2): EAGVTQFPSHSVIEKGQTVTLRCDPISGHDNLYWYRRVMGKEIKFLLHFVKESKQDESGMPNNRFLAERTGGTYSTLKVQPAELEDSGVYFCASSRTGTGYGYTFGSGTRLTVV.

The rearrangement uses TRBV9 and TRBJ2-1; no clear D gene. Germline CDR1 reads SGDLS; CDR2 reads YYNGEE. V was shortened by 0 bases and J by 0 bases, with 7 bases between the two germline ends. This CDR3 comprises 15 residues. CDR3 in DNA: TGTGCCAGCAGCGTAGAGAGTTTCTCCTACAATGAGCAGTTCTTC. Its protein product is CASSVESFSYNEQFF.

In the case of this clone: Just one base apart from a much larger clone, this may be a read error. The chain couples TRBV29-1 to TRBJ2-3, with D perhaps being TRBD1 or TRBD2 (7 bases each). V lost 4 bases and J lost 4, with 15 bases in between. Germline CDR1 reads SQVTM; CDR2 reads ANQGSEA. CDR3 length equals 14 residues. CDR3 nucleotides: TGCAGCGTTGCGGGGGAGGGGGCCTCAGATACGCAGTATTTT. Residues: CSVAGEGASDTQYF.

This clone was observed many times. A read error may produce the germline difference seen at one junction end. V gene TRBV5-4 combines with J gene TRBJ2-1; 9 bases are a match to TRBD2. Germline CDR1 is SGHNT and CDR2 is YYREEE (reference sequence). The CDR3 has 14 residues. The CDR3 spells CASQGGGAYHEQFF. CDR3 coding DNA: TGTGCCAGCCAGGGCGGGGGGGCCTACCATGAGCAGTTCTTC.